This T cell receptor (beta chain) is from a study of early T cells in non-severe SARS-CoV-2 infection. This clonotype was seen at least ten times. Its antigen is unknown. Individual cDNA molecules carried attached unique molecular identifiers. TCRdb analysed the 5' RACE reads with MiXCR anew, one entry per CDR3 protein. The sample has under 25,000 distinct CDR3 sequences, 4.7% seen once; the top ten hold about 16%. Study results and limitations: Anti-spike CD8 specificities were favored by VDJdb matching, whose results missed private and CD4 specificities.

With 3 bases removed from V and 9 bases from J, the gap between germline ends came to 15 bases. Germline CDR1 is MNHNS and CDR2 is SASEGT. The CDR3 contains 14 residues. This clonotype was sampled from an adult who was a healthcare worker with PCR-confirmed SARS-CoV-2 infection or an uninfected control (not recorded which). This rearrangement joins TRBV6-1 to TRBJ2-4; D is possibly TRBD2 (5 bases). The specimen sequenced was whole blood. Here the CDR3 reads CASSDRAYAGIQYF. DNA for the CDR3: TGTGCCAGCAGTGATAGGGCCTATGCGGGCATTCAGTACTTC.